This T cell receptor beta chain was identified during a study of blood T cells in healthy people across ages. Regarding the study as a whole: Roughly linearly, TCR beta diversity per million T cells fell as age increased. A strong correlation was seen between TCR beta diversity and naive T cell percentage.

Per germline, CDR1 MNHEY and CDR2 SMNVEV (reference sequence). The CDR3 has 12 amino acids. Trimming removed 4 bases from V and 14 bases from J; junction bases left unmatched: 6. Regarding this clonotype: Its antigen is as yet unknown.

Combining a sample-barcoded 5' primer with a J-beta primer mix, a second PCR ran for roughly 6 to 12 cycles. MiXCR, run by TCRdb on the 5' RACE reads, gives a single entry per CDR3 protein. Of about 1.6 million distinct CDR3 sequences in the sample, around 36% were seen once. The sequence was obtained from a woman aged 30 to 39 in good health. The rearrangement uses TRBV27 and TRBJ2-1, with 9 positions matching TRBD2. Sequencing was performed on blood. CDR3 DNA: TGTGCCAGCAGTTCAATTAGCGGGAGCGAGTTCTTC. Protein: CASSSISGSEFF.